The clone carrying this TCR beta chain has a count of ten or more. The antigen remains undetermined. This sample is part of a study of CD8+CD57+ T cells in acquired aplastic anemia. About the research overall: Recorded DNA amounts for sorted CD4+ and CD8+ cells had an average of roughly 3.4 ug.

The V and J ends lost 3 bases and 2 bases, in that order; junction bases with no gene match: 8. There are 17 residues in the CDR3. It was genomic DNA that served as the template for profiling TCR beta VDJ and CDR3. TCRdb re-called the reads with MiXCR, one entry per CDR3 protein. This sample carries about 200,000 distinct CDR3 sequences, roughly 60% of them seen once, and the ten largest clones take roughly 50%. Study-wide points: The number of CD8+ CDR3 sequences shared by patients and controls was roughly 31.

Sequenced patients had shown CD8+CD57+ cell expansion by flow cytometry. This sequence originates from a human donor with aplastic anemia. The V call is TRBV12-3 or TRBV12-4, the J call TRBJ2-3; 10 bases are shared with TRBD2. Source material: sorted CD4+, CD8+, or CD8+CD57+ T cells (not recorded which) from PBMCs. The CDR3 reads CASSFSAGGRITDTQYF. CDR3 nucleotides: TGTGCCAGCAGTTTCTCAGCGGGGGGGCGTATCACAGATACGCAGTATTTT.